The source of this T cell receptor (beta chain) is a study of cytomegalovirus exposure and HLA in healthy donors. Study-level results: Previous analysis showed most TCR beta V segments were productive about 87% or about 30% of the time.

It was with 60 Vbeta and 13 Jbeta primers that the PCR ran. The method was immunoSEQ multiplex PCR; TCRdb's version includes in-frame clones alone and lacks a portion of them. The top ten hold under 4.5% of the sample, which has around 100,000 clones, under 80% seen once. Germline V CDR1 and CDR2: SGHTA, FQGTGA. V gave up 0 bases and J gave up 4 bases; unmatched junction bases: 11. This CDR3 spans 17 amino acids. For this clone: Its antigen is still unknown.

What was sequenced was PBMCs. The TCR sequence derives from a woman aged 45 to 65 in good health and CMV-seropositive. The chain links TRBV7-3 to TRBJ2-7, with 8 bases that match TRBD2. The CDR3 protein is CASSLTGWSGSGYEQYF. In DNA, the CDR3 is TGTGCCAGCAGCTTAACTGGTTGGAGCGGGAGTGGATACGAGCAGTACTTC. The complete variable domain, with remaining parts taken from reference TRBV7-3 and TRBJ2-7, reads GAGVSQTPSNKVTEKGKYVELRCDPISGHTALYWYRQSLGQGPEFLIYFQGTGAADDSGLPNDRFFAVRPEGSVSTLKIQRTERGDSAVYLCASSLTGWSGSGYEQYFGPGTRLTVT.